This T cell receptor (beta chain) was identified in a study of a mutant IDH1 vaccine in newly diagnosed glioma. Described time point: week 47, end of study. One vaccine dose held 300 ug of mutant IDH1 20-mer peptide and came with topical imiquimod. Clones were read by immunoSEQ multiplex PCR, and TCRdb kept only the in-frame ones, dropping some. The sample has 84,000 or so clones; roughly four fifths are singletons. Germline V gene sequence: CDR1 GTSNPN, CDR2 SVGIG (reference sequence). This CDR3 has 14 residues. V lost 0 bases to trimming and J lost 5 bases, with 13 bases between them. Concerning this clone itself: As yet, its antigen is unknown.

The sequence derives from a man aged 35 to 55 with glioma. The sample was PBMCs, taken from a glioma patient whose treatment included an IDH1 peptide vaccine. The chain employs TRBV30 and TRBJ2-5, with D possibly being TRBD2 (6 bases). DNA of the CDR3: TGTGCCTGGAGTGTACGTGGCGGGACGGAGACCCAGTACTTC. Its translation: CAWSVRGGTETQYF. The full variable domain, with the rest looked up from reference TRBV30 and TRBJ2-5, is SQTIHQWPATLVQPVGSPLSLECTVEGTSNPNLYWYRQAAGRGLQLLFYSVGIGQISSEVPQNLSASRPQDRQFILSSKKLLLSDSGFYLCAWSVRGGTETQYFGPGTRLLVL.